This is a list of T cell receptor beta chains from one sample in a study of T cells after yellow fever vaccination. TCRdb ran MiXCR on the 5' RACE reads and lists one entry per CDR3 protein. The sample contains hundreds of thousands of distinct CDR3 sequences, about 7.8% of which appear only once. Here the sequenced sample was PBMCs, taken about 49 days after the first yellow fever vaccination. The receptors derive from a man between 18 and 29 years old who received the YFV17D yellow fever vaccine. The CDR3 runs from the conserved cysteine through the conserved F or W. The D gene is left open where the match is weak. Some rows have no size entry. The others give once, few or many, or a class for an expanded clone.

d_call	clone_size	v_call	j_call	cdr3_nt	cdr3_aa
TRBD2	-	TRBV20-1	TRBJ2-1	TGCAGTGCCCCCTGTGTAAGGTTTCTGCGGGGGGGCTATGACAATGAGCAGTTCTTC	CSAPCVRFLRGGYDNEQFF
-	-	TRBV7-2	TRBJ2-3	TGTGCCAGCAGCTTATCCCAAAGCACAGATACGCAGTATTTT	CASSLSQSTDTQYF
-	-	TRBV6-5	TRBJ1-5	TGTGCCAGCAGACCCACGGGACTTAGTAGCAATCAGCCCCAGCATTTT	CASRPTGLSSNQPQHF
-	-	TRBV6-5	TRBJ1-2	TGTGCCAGCAGTCGGGGACGGGCCTATGGCTACACCTTC	CASSRGRAYGYTF
TRBD1	few	TRBV6-2/TRBV6-3	TRBJ2-1	TGTGCCAGCAGTCCTGGGACAGCTCACAATGAGCAGTTCTTC	CASSPGTAHNEQFF
-	few	TRBV12-3/TRBV12-4	TRBJ1-5	TGTGCCAGCAGTTTATCATTCGGACAGCCCCAGCATTTT	CASSLSFGQPQHF
TRBD1	-	TRBV29-1	TRBJ1-2	TGCAGCGCCGCAGGACAGGGATATGGCTACACCTTC	CSAAGQGYGYTF
-	few	TRBV27	TRBJ2-1	TGTGCCAGCACCGGACGTAGATGGGCCTACAATGAGCAGTTCTTC	CASTGRRWAYNEQFF
TRBD1	-	TRBV18	TRBJ2-3	TGTGCCAGCTCACCCCAGGGGGCCGTAGGAGATACGCAGTATTTT	CASSPQGAVGDTQYF
TRBD2	few	TRBV11-2	TRBJ2-3	TGTGCCAGCACCAAACTAGCGGGGGGCCGGGATACGCAGTATTTT	CASTKLAGGRDTQYF